These T cell receptor beta chains were read from a single sample in a study of response to subunit inactivated influenza vaccine. TCRdb re-called the RT-PCR reads with MiXCR, one entry per CDR3 protein. The repertoire has under 550,000 distinct CDR3 sequences, 6% to 9% of them found once; the top ten carry 13%. Sequencing used PBMCs from blood, obtained less than 25 months after vaccination. Source of these receptors: a man between 50 and 75 years old who received an inactivated influenza vaccine. The CDR3 runs from the conserved cysteine through the conserved F or W. The D gene is left open where the match is weak. The size field is filled for only some rows; it gives once, few, many or a size class.

abundance	v_gene	d_gene	j_gene	len	CDR3nt	CDR3aa
few	TRBV7-2	NA	TRBJ2-7	13	TGTGCCAGCAGCTTCTACGAAACCTACGAGCAGTACTTC	CASSFYETYEQYF
few	TRBV5-5	NA	TRBJ2-5	15	TGTGCCAGCAGCTACTCGGACTACCTAGGGGAGACCCAGTACTTC	CASSYSDYLGETQYF
few	TRBV6-5	NA	TRBJ1-1	15	TGTGCCAGCAGTTACCGCCAGGATACAGGGACTAAGGCTTTCTTT	CASSYRQDTGTKAFF
many	TRBV5-6	NA	TRBJ2-2	16	TGTGCCAGCAGCTTGGGTGGAAGAACGAACACCGGGGAGCTGTTTTTT	CASSLGGRTNTGELFF
many	TRBV20-1	TRBD2	TRBJ2-3	15	TGCAGTGCTAGTGACCTAGCGGGTGGCACAGATACGCAGTATTTT	CSASDLAGGTDTQYF
many	TRBV2	NA	TRBJ2-2	16	TGTGCCAGCAGTGAATTCTCAGGGGAGGACACCGGGGAGCTGTTTTTT	CASSEFSGEDTGELFF
NA	TRBV9	NA	TRBJ2-1	16	TGTGCCAGCAGCCTGGGCCCGGGGAGCTCCTACAATGAGCAGTTCTTC	CASSLGPGSSYNEQFF
many	TRBV5-1	TRBD1	TRBJ2-7	17	TGCGCCAGCAGCCGGGACAGGGGGCCACGTCTCGGCTACGAGCAGTACTTC	CASSRDRGPRLGYEQYF
NA	TRBV6-1	TRBD1	TRBJ2-7	16	TGTGCCAGCAGTGAAAGGGATGACAGGGGGCCCTACGAGCAGTACTTC	CASSERDDRGPYEQYF
few	TRBV5-1	TRBD2	TRBJ2-7	15	TGCGCCAGCAGCGGGACTAGCGGGGGGACCTACGAGCAGTACTTC	CASSGTSGGTYEQYF
NA	TRBV3-1	NA	TRBJ2-7	13	TGTGCCAGCAGCCCCGCCCCCAGCTACGAGCAGTACTTC	CASSPAPSYEQYF
many	TRBV6-5	NA	TRBJ2-7	15	TGTGCCAGCAGTTACTCGGTCGGCGGCTCCTACGAGCAGTACTTC	CASSYSVGGSYEQYF
few	TRBV2	TRBD1	TRBJ1-5	16	TGTGCCAGCAGCGGGGGAAACAGGGGAAGCAATCAGCCCCAGCATTTT	CASSGGNRGSNQPQHF
NA	TRBV7-2	TRBD2	TRBJ2-7	16	TGTGCCAGCAGCTTCCAAGGGACTAGCGGGGCCTACGAGCAGTACTTC	CASSFQGTSGAYEQYF
few	TRBV30	NA	TRBJ2-5	13	TGTGCCTGGAGTTCAAAGGGTGTAGAGACCCAGTACTTC	CAWSSKGVETQYF
NA	TRBV2	NA	TRBJ2-3	16	TGTGCCAGCAGTGACCCAGGGAGCATTTATCCAGATACGCAGTATTTT	CASSDPGSIYPDTQYF
NA	TRBV12-3/TRBV12-4	NA	TRBJ1-6	15	TGTGCCAGCAGTTCGGGAGTAGGGGGTAATTCACCCCTCCACTTT	CASSSGVGGNSPLHF
few	TRBV4-3	NA	TRBJ2-5	15	TGCGCCAGCAGCCACAGACGCCGGGGGCAAGAGACCCAGTACTTC	CASSHRRRGQETQYF
many	TRBV7-6	TRBD1	TRBJ1-4	20	TGTGCCAGCAGCTCCTACGGGACAGCAAGTTTTTCCTCAACTAATGAAAAACTGTTTTTT	CASSSYGTASFSSTNEKLFF
NA	TRBV14	TRBD1	TRBJ2-5	14	TGTGCCAGCAGCCGAGACAGGGTGGAAGAGACCCAGTACTTC	CASSRDRVEETQYF
few	TRBV20-1	TRBD2	TRBJ2-5	12	TGCAGTGCCCGGGGACTAGCGGAGAACCAGTACTTC	CSARGLAENQYF
few	TRBV20-1	NA	TRBJ1-2	18	TGCAGTGCTAGAGATCTCCTACTGGGACGACCGAAAAGCTATGGCTACACCTTC	CSARDLLLGRPKSYGYTF
many	TRBV12-3/TRBV12-4	NA	TRBJ1-3	16	TGTGCCAGCAGTGTCCGGGACATTAGTTCTGGAAACACCATATATTTT	CASSVRDISSGNTIYF
many	TRBV5-1	NA	TRBJ2-2	14	TGCGCCAGCAGCTTGGACGGGAACACCGGGGAGCTGTTTTTT	CASSLDGNTGELFF
NA	TRBV6-2/TRBV6-3	TRBD1	TRBJ2-1	15	TGTGCCAGCAGTCCCCGAGACAGGGGGCTCTATGAGCAGTTCTTC	CASSPRDRGLYEQFF
many	TRBV25-1	TRBD2	TRBJ2-7	14	TGTGCCAGCAGAAGGACTAGCGGCTCCTACGAGCAGTACTTC	CASRRTSGSYEQYF
NA	TRBV20-1	NA	TRBJ2-7	15	TGCAGTGCCGTTATTGGGGGTGGATACTCCTACGAGCAGTACTTC	CSAVIGGGYSYEQYF
NA	TRBV29-1	TRBD1	TRBJ1-1	14	TGCAGCACAACCGGACAGGGGAAAAACACTGAAGCTTTCTTT	CSTTGQGKNTEAFF
NA	TRBV7-9	TRBD2	TRBJ2-6	17	TGTGCCAGCAGCTTGACTAGCGGGTATACTGGGGCCAACGTCCTGACTTTC	CASSLTSGYTGANVLTF
many	TRBV7-3	NA	TRBJ2-1	15	TGTGCCAGCAGCCAACAGGTAGCAGCATACAATGAGCAGTTCTTC	CASSQQVAAYNEQFF
few	TRBV10-3	TRBD1	TRBJ2-7	17	TGTGCCATCAGGGGGGGCCCCCGGGACAGGGACTACTACGAGCAGTACTTC	CAIRGGPRDRDYYEQYF
few	TRBV28	NA	TRBJ2-1	16	TGTGCCAGCAGTTTACCGGGCAGGAGCTCCTACAATGAGCAGTTCTTC	CASSLPGRSSYNEQFF
few	TRBV20-1	NA	TRBJ2-7	14	TGCAGTGCTAGAATTGGGGGTGGGGACTACGAGCAGTACTTC	CSARIGGGDYEQYF
NA	TRBV20-1	NA	TRBJ1-1	14	TGCAGTGCTAGGATCGGGGCGCCGAACACTGAAGCTTTCTTT	CSARIGAPNTEAFF
many	TRBV5-1	NA	TRBJ2-1	16	TGCGCCAGCAGCTTGGGTGGGAGAGAATCCTACAATGAGCAGTTCTTC	CASSLGGRESYNEQFF
many	TRBV19	NA	TRBJ2-6	18	TGTGCCAGTAGTTCTCACAGGGCCCGGGAGTCTGGGGCCAACGTCCTGACTTTC	CASSSHRARESGANVLTF
many	TRBV12-3/TRBV12-4	NA	TRBJ2-2	14	TGTGCCAGCAGTATATCAGGGAACACCGGGGAGCTGTTTTTT	CASSISGNTGELFF
NA	TRBV6-1	NA	TRBJ1-1	12	TGTGCCAGCAGGATCAGGGACTCTGAAGCTTTCTTT	CASRIRDSEAFF
NA	TRBV5-1	TRBD2	TRBJ2-4	17	TGCGCCAGCAGCTTGGTGGGTAGCGGGGGGGCCTTGGACATTCAGTACTTC	CASSLVGSGGALDIQYF
NA	TRBV5-1	TRBD1	TRBJ2-7	14	TGCGCCAGCAGCTCAGATAACAGGGGTTACGAGCAGTACTTC	CASSSDNRGYEQYF
few	TRBV4-2	NA	TRBJ2-5	14	TGTGCCAGCAGCCAAGGACGGTTCCAAGAGACCCAGTACTTC	CASSQGRFQETQYF
few	TRBV12-3/TRBV12-4	NA	TRBJ2-1	13	TGTGCCAGCAGTTTCGGGACCCACAATGAGCAGTTCTTC	CASSFGTHNEQFF
many	TRBV4-1	NA	TRBJ1-2	16	TGCGCCAGCAGCCAAGATCCCGCCCCGGGAAACTATGGCTACACCTTC	CASSQDPAPGNYGYTF
many	TRBV6-2/TRBV6-3	NA	TRBJ2-5	12	TGTGCCAGCAGTTTGATGGCAGAGACCCAGTACTTC	CASSLMAETQYF
many	TRBV4-1	TRBD2	TRBJ2-1	16	TGCGCCAGCAGCCAAGGACTAGCGGGGGTTTACAATGAGCAGTTCTTC	CASSQGLAGVYNEQFF
many	TRBV20-1	NA	TRBJ1-1	16	TGCAGTTACATCCGGGACACAGGATTCATGAACACTGAAGCTTTCTTT	CSYIRDTGFMNTEAFF
NA	TRBV28	NA	TRBJ1-2	16	TGTGCCAGCAGTTTATGGACTCAGGGCACTAACTATGGCTACACCTTC	CASSLWTQGTNYGYTF
NA	TRBV7-2	TRBD1	TRBJ1-2	14	TGTGCCAGCAGCTTAGCGCAGGGGGCCCCTGGCTACACCTTC	CASSLAQGAPGYTF
many	TRBV5-1	TRBD2	TRBJ2-7	16	TGCGCCAGCAGCTTCACTAGCGCCCGACTAACCTACGAGCAGTACTTC	CASSFTSARLTYEQYF
many	TRBV6-2/TRBV6-3	NA	TRBJ2-1	19	TGTGCCAGCAGTTACGACGGCAGACTAGTTCAAAGCTCCTACAATGAGCAGTTCTTC	CASSYDGRLVQSSYNEQFF
many	TRBV7-2	TRBD1	TRBJ2-5	14	TGTGCCAGCAGCCTACAGACAGGGGTAGAGACCCAGTACTTC	CASSLQTGVETQYF
many	TRBV20-1	NA	TRBJ2-1	12	TGCAGTGCTAGACTAGCTTACAATGAGCAGTTCTTC	CSARLAYNEQFF